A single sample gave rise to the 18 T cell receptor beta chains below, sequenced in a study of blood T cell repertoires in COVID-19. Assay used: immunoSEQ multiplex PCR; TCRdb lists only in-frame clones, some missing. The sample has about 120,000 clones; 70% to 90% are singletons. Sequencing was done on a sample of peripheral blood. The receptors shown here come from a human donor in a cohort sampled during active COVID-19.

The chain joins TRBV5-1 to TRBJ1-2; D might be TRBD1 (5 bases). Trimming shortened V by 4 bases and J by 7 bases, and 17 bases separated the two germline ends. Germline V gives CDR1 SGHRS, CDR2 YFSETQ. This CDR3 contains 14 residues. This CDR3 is CASSGRGTDRGYTF. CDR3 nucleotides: TGCGCCAGCAGCGGGAGGGGAACTGACCGTGGCTACACCTTC.

The CDR3 reads CASSLQVGQPQHF. As DNA, the CDR3 is TGTGCCAGCAGTTTACAAGTCGGGCAGCCCCAGCATTTT. The chain employs TRBV12-3 or TRBV12-4 and TRBJ1-5; no clear D. Between the trimmed V and J ends, which lost 2 bases and 7 bases, there was a span of 9 bases. The CDR3 has 13 residues.

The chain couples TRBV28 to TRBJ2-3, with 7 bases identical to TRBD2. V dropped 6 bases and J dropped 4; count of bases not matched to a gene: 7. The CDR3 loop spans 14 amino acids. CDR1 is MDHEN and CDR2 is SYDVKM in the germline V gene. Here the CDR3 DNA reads TGTGCCAGCAGGGGCGGGGGAGCCCCAGATACGCAGTATTTT. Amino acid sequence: CASRGGGAPDTQYF.

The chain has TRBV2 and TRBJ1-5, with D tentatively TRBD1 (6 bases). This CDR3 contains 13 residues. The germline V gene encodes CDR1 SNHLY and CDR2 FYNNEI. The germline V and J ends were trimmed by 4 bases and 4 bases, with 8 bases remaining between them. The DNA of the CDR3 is TGTGCCAGCAGTGGACAGGAAAATCAGCCCCAGCATTTT. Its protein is CASSGQENQPQHF.

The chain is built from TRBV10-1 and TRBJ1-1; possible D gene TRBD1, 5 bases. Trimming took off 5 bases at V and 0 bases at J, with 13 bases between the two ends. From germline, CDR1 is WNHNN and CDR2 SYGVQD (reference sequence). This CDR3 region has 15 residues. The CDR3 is CASSPTDTMNTEAFF. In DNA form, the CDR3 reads TGCGCCAGCAGTCCGACGGACACTATGAACACTGAAGCTTTCTTT.

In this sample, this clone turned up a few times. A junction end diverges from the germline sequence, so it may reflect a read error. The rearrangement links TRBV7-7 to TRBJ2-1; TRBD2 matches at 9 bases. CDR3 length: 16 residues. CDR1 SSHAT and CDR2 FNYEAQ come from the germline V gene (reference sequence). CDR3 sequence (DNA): TGTGCTAGCAGCGTATCCGGGACTAGCTTTCCTAATGAGCAGTTCTTC. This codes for CASSVSGTSFPNEQFF.

The chain's CDR3 is CASSLGSGRVGDTQYF. The CDR3 nucleotides read TGTGCCAGCAGCTTAGGTAGCGGGAGGGTCGGAGATACGCAGTATTTT. The rearrangement uses TRBV7-2 and TRBJ2-3, with TRBD2 identical over 11 bases. Germline V gene lookup returns CDR1 SGHTA and CDR2 FQGNSA. V lost 1 base, J lost 5 bases, and 5 bases stayed unmatched. The CDR3 has 16 amino acids.

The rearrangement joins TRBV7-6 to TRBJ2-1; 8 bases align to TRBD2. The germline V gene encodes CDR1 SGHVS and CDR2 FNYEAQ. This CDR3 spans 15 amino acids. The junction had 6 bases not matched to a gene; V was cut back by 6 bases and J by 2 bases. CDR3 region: CASSYGRGAYNEQFF. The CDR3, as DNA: TGTGCCAGCAGTTATGGGCGGGGGGCCTACAATGAGCAGTTCTTC. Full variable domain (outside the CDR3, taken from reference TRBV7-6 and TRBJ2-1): GAGVSQSPRYKVTKRGQDVALRCDPISGHVSLYWYRQALGQGPEFLTYFNYEAQQDKSGLPNDRFSAERPEGSISTLTIQRTEQRDSAMYRCASSYGRGAYNEQFFGPGTRLTVL.

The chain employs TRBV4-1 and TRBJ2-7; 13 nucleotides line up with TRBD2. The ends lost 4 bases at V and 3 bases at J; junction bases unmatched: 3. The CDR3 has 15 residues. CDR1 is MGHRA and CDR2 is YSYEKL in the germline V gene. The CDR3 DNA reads TGCGCCAGCAGCCCCTGGACTAGCGGGGGCTACGAGCAGTACTTC. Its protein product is CASSPWTSGGYEQYF.

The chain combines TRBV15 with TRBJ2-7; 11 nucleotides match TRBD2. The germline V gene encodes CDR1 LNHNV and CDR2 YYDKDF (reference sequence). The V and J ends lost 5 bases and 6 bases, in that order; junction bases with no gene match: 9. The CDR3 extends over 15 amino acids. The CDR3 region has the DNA TGTGCCACCAGCGCACGACTAGCGGGAACCTCCGAGCAGTACTTC. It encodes CATSARLAGTSEQYF. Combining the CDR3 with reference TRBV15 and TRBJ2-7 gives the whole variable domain DAMVIQNPRYQVTQFGKPVTLSCSQTLNHNVMYWYQQKSSQAPKLLFHYYDKDFNNEADTPDNFQSRRPNTSFCFLDIRSPGLGDTAMYLCATSARLAGTSEQYFGPGTRLTVT.

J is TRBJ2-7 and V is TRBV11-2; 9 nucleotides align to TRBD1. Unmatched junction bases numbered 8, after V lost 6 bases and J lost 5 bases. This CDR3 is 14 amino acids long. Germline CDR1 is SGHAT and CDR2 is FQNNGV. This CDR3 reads CASRPTGGSHEQYF. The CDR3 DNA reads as TGTGCCAGCAGACCGACAGGGGGGTCACACGAGCAGTACTTC.

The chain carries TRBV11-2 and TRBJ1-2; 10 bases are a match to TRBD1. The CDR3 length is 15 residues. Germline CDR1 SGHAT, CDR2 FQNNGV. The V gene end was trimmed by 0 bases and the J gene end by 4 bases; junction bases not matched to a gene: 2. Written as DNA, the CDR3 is TGTGCCAGCAGCTTAGAGGGGGACAGGGGCTATGGCTACACCTTC. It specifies CASSLEGDRGYGYTF.

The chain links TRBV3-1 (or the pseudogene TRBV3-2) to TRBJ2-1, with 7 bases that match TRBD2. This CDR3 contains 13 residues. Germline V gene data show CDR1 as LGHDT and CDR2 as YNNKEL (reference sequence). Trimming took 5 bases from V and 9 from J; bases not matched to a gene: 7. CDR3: CASSFTSEGEQFF. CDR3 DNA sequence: TGTGCCAGCAGCTTTACTAGCGAAGGTGAGCAGTTCTTC.

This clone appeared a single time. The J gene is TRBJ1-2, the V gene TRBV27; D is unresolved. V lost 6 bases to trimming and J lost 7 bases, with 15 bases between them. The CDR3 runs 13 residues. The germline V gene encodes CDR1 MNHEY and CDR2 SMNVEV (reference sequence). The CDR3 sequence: CASRPAGRFGYTF. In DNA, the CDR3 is TGTGCCAGCAGGCCTGCCGGTCGGTTTGGCTACACCTTC.

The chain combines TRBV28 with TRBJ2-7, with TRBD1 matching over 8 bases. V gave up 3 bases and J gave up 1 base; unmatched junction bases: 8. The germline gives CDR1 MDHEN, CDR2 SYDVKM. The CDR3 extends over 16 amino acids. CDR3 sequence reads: CASSLSGGASSYEQYF. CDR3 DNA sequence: TGTGCCAGCAGTTTGTCAGGGGGCGCCTCATCCTACGAGCAGTACTTC.

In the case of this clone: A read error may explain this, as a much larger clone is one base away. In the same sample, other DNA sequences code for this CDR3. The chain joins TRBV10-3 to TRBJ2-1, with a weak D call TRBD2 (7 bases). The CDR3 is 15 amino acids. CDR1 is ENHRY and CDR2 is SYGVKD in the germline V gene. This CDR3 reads CAIGGEGGPINEQFF. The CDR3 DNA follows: TGCGCCATCGGCGGGGAGGGGGGGCCAATCAATGAGCAGTTCTTC.

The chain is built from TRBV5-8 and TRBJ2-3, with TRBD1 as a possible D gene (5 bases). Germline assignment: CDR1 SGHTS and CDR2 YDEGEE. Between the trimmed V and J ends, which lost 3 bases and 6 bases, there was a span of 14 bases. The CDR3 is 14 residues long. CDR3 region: CASSSHRSGDTQYF. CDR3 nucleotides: TGTGCCAGCAGCTCCCACAGGAGTGGTGATACGCAGTATTTT.

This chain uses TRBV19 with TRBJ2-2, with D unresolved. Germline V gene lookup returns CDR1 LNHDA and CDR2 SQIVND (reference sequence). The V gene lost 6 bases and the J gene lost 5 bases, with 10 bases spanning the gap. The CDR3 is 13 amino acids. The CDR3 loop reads CASSTTGTGELFF. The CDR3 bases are TGTGCCAGTAGCACCACCGGTACCGGGGAGCTGTTTTTT.